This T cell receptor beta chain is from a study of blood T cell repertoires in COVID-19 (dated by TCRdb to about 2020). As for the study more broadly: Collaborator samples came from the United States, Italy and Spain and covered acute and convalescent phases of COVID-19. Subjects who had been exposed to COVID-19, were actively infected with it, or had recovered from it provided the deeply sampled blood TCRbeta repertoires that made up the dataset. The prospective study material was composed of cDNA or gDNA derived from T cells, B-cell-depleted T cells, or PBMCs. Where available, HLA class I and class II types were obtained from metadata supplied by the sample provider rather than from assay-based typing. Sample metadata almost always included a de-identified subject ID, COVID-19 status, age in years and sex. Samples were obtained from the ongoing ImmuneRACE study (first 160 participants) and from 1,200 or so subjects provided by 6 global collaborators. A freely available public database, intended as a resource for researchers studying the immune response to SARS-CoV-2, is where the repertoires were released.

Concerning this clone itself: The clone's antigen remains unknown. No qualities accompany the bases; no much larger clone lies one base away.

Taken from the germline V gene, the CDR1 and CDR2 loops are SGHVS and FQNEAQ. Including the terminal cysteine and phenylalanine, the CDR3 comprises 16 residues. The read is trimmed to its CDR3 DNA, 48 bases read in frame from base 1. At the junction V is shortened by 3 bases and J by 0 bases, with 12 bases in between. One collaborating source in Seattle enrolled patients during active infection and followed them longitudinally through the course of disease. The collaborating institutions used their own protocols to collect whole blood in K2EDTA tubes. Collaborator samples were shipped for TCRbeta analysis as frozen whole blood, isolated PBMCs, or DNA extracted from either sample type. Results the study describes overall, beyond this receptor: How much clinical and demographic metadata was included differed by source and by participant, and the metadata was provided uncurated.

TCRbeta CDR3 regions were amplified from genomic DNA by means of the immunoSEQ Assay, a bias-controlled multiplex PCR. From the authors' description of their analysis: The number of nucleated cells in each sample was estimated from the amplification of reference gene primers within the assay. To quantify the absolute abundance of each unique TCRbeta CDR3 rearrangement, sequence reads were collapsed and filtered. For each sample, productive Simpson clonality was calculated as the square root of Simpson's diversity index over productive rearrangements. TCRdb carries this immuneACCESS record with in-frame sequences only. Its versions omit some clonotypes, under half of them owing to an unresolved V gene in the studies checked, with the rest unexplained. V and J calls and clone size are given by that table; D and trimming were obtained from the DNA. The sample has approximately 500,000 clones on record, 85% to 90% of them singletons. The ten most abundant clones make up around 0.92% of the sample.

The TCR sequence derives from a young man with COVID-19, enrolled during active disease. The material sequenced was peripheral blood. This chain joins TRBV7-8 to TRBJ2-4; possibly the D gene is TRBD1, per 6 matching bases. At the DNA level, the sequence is TGTGCCAGCAGCTTGGGACAAAGTCCAGCCAAAAACATTCAGTACTTC. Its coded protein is CASSLGQSPAKNIQYF.